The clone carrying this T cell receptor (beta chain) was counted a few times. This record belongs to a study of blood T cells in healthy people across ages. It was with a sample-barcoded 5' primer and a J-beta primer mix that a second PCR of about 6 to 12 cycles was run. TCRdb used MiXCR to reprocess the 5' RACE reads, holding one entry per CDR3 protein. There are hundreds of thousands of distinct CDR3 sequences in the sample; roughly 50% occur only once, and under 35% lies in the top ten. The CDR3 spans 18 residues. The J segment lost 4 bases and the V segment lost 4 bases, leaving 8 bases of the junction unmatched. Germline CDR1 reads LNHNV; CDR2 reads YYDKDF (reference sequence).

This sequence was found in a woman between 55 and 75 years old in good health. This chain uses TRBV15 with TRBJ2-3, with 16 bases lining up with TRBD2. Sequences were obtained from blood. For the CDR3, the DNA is TGTGCCACCAGCAAAGGGACTAGCGGGAGGGTGGGGGCAGATACGCAGTATTTT. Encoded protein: CATSKGTSGRVGADTQYF.